This T cell receptor (beta chain) was observed in a study of T cell repertoires in cytomegalovirus infection. At the level of the study: In public TCR beta signatures, there were indications of both CMV infection and matching HLA type. Study conclusions and caveats: The study found HLA-C-restricted CMV-specific TCR beta clonotypes dominating the ex vivo response. CMV carriers having the relevant HLA were flagged by cumulative public TCR beta family frequency.

TCRdb passed the reads through MiXCR, listing each CDR3 protein once. This sample has approximately 120,000 distinct CDR3 sequences, with approximately 30% found just once. The germline gives CDR1 SGHTA, CDR2 FQGNSA. The trim removed 6 bases at V and 6 bases at J, leaving 12 bases unmatched. This CDR3 contains 16 residues. A word on this clonotype: Its cognate antigen is unknown.

The genes are TRBV7-2 and TRBJ2-7; TRBD2 matches at 12 bases. The source of this sequence is a human donor in good health (CMV status not recorded). Some clones in this sample may be carry-over from other donors' samples. Sequencing was performed on CD8+ T cells from cultured PBMCs, taken from culture after CMV antigen stimulation. The CDR3 DNA sequence: TGTGCCAGCAGAACACATATGGGACTAGCGGGTTTCGAGCAGTACTTC. It is translated as CASRTHMGLAGFEQYF.